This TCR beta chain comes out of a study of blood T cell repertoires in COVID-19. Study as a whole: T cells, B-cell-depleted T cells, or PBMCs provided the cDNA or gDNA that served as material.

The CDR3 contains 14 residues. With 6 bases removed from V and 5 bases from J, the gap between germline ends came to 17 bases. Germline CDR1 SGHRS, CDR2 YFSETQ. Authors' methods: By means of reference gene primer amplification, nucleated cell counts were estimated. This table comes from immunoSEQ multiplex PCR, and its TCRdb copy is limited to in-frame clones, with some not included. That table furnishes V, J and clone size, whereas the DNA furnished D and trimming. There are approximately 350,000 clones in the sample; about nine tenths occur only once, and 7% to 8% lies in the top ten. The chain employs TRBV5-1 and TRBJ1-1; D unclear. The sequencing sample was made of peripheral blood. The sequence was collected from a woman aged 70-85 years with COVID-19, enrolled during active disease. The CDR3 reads CASTPGEGRTEAFF. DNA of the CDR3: TGCGCCAGCACCCCTGGCGAGGGTCGGACTGAAGCTTTCTTT.